The clone carrying this TCR beta chain was picked up a small number of times. The antigen is unknown. This CDR3 has 15 amino acids. CDR1 is DFQATT, CDR2 SNEGSKA, per germline (reference sequence). The V end was cut by 0 bases, the J end by 3 bases, with 15 bases between. This record belongs to a study of human T cells and chemical hapten exposure. Regarding the study as a whole: TCRs exceeding a frequency of 1 in 1000 stayed unchanged under DPC sensitization.

Noted time point: healthy volunteer bleed at 2 weeks. Total RNA came from unfractionated whole blood. For the library, individual cDNA molecules each received unique molecular identifiers. TCRdb re-called the RACE reads with MiXCR, one entry per CDR3 protein. The sample has around 130,000 distinct CDR3 sequences; 9% to 10% are singletons. The sequenced sample was whole blood. The sequence came from a male donor in good health. Some clones in this sample may be carry-over from other donors' samples. The rearrangement uses TRBV20-1 and TRBJ2-7; TRBD1 or TRBD2 may be the D gene (6 bases each). Here the CDR3 reads CSARDGGTPRYEQYF. In nucleotides, the CDR3 is TGCAGTGCTAGAGACGGCGGGACACCGCGCTACGAGCAGTACTTC.